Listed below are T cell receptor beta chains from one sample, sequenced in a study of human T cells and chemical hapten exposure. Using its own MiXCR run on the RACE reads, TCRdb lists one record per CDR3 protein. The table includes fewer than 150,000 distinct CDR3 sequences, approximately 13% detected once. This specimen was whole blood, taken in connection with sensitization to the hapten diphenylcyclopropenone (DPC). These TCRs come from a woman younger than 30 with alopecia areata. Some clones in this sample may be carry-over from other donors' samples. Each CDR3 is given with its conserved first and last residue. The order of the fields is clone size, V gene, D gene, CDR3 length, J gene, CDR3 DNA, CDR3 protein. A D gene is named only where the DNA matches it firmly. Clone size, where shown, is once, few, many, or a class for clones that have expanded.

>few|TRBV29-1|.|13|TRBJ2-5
TGCAGCGTTGAGGGGCGCGGCCAAGAGACCCAGTACTTC
CSVEGRGQETQYF
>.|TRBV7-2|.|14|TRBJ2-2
TGTGCCAGCAGCCCGGGGTGGAACACCGGGGAGCTGTTTTTT
CASSPGWNTGELFF
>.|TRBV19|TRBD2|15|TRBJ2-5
TGTGCCAGTAGAGGCCCCAGCGGGGGCCAAGAGACCCAGTACTTC
CASRGPSGGQETQYF
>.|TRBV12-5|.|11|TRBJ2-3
TGTGCTAGTGGTTTCCTAGATACGCAGTATTTT
CASGFLDTQYF
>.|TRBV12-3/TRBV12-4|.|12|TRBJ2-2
TGTGCCAGCAGAAAGGGGGCCGGGGAGCTGTTTTTT
CASRKGAGELFF
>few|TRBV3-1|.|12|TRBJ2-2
TGTGCCAGCAGACAGAGCACCGGGGAGCTGTTTTTT
CASRQSTGELFF
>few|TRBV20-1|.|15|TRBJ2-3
TGCAGTGCTAGATACACAGCCGTTGTCACAGATACGCAGTATTTT
CSARYTAVVTDTQYF
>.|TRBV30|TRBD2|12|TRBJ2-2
TGTGCCGGCGGGGGATTCACCGGGGAGCTGTTTTTT
CAGGGFTGELFF
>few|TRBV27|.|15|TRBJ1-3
TGTGCCAGCAGCCCAGACAGCCTCTCTGGAAACACCATATATTTT
CASSPDSLSGNTIYF
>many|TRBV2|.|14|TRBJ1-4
TGTGCCAGCACCGGATGGGCCCGGAATGAAAAACTGTTTTTT
CASTGWARNEKLFF
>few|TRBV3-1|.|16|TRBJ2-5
TGTGCCAGCAGCCCCTGGGGCCTCCACGAGGGGGAGACCCAGTACTTC
CASSPWGLHEGETQYF